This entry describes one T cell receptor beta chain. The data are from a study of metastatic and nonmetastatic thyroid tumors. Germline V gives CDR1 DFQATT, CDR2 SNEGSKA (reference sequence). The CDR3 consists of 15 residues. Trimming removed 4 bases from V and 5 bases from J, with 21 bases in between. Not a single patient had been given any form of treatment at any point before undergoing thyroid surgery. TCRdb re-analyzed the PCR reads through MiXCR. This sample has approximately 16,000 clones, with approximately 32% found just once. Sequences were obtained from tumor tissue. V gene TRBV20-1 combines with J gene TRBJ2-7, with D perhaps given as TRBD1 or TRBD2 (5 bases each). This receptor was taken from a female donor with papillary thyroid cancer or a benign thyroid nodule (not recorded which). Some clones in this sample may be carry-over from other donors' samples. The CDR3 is CSATKRDRGTDEQYF. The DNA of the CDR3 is TGCAGTGCTACAAAGAGGGACCGAGGCACGGACGAGCAGTACTTC.